One T cell receptor (beta chain) is described in this entry. Its antigen is not identified. Profiling relied on immunoSEQ multiplex PCR, and the TCRdb table lists in-frame clones only, not all of them. Counted here are about 76,000 clones, about 92% occurring once; the ten biggest clones make up more than 1.5%. The sample comes from a study of brain T cells in children with intractable seizures. Study-wide findings and caveats: Only CDR3 sequence similarity suggested viral specificity, without known HCMV serostatus.

The CDR3 sequence is 14 residues long. Looked up from germline, CDR1 is LNHDA and CDR2 is SQIVND (reference sequence). Trimming stripped 3 bases from V and 1 base from J, with 9 bases between. Surgery cases with the highest brain T cell transcript signatures were chosen for sequencing. The TCR sequence derives from a boy younger than two with tuberous sclerosis and intractable seizures. The sample was peripheral blood, taken at surgery. The rearrangement links TRBV19 to TRBJ1-1, with D maybe TRBD1 (5 bases). The CDR3 protein is CASSIGAGNTEAFF. CDR3 nucleotide sequence: TGTGCCAGTAGTATCGGGGCGGGGAACACTGAAGCTTTCTTT.